This T cell receptor beta chain derives from a study of siplizumab effects on memory and regulatory T cells. This clone showed up just once. What it binds is unknown. Study conclusions and caveats: Versus 25% to 30% in controls, the mappable alloreactive CD4+ clones averaged roughly 68% Treg-derived with siplizumab.

Here immunoSEQ multiplex PCR was the method, and the copy in TCRdb shows in-frame clones only, minus some. The sample yields some 73,000 clones, 93% seen once. Germline V lookup: CDR1 MRHNA, CDR2 SNTAGT. The junction had 15 bases not matched to a gene; V was cut back by 8 bases and J by 1 base. This CDR3 region has 19 residues. V usage is TRBV6-4 and J usage is TRBJ1-6; 9 nucleotides agree with TRBD1. The sequenced material came from CD8+ T cells sorted from blood. This TCR was recovered from a human donor in good health. The CDR3 here is CASLADRGLQESYNSPLHF. CDR3 in DNA: TGTGCCAGCCTGGCCGACAGGGGGTTACAGGAGTCCTATAATTCACCCCTCCACTTT.